This is a list of T cell receptor beta chains from one sample in a study of identifying expanded T cells in peripheral blood. Generated by immunoSEQ multiplex PCR, the TCRdb table keeps only in-frame clones and is missing some. The sample lists approximately 91,000 clones, about nine tenths occurring once. Sequencing was done on a sample of blood. These receptors were collected from a person between 18 and 69 years old in good health. CDR3s include the opening cysteine and the closing phenylalanine or tryptophan. Each record gives: CDR3 protein, CDR3 DNA, J gene, CDR3 length, V gene, clone size, D gene. The D gene is left open where the match is weak. Not every row has a clone size; where given, it reads once, few, many or a size class.

CASSLTQGAGELFF	TGTGCCAGCAGCCTCACGCAGGGCGCCGGGGAGCTGTTTTTT	TRBJ2-2	14	TRBV5-4	NA	NA
CASSLDRPSGRAEQFF	TGTGCCAGCAGCTTAGACAGGCCTAGCGGGAGGGCTGAGCAGTTCTTC	TRBJ2-1	16	TRBV7-2	NA	TRBD2
CASSELAGASTDTQYF	TGTGCCAGCAGTGAACTAGCGGGGGCTAGCACAGATACGCAGTATTTT	TRBJ2-3	16	TRBV25-1	NA	TRBD2
CASSSSTGVLGTDTQYF	TGTGCCAGCAGTTCCTCGACAGGGGTACTGGGCACAGATACGCAGTATTTT	TRBJ2-3	17	TRBV28	once	TRBD1
CASSQRGVGETQYF	TGTGCCAGCAGTCAGCGCGGGGTAGGAGAGACCCAGTACTTC	TRBJ2-5	14	TRBV6-5	NA	NA
CASSIAAGGGLNEQYF	TGTGCCAGTAGTATCGCTGCGGGGGGAGGGTTGAACGAGCAGTACTTC	TRBJ2-7	16	TRBV19	NA	TRBD2
CASSVLTGDYGYTF	TGTGCCAGCAGCGTCTTGACAGGGGACTATGGCTACACCTTC	TRBJ1-2	14	TRBV5-6	NA	TRBD1
CASRDSTDTQYF	TGTGCCAGCAGGGACAGCACAGATACGCAGTATTTT	TRBJ2-3	12	TRBV6-1	NA	NA
CASSSGGQGWTEAFF	TGCGCCAGCAGCTCAGGGGGACAGGGGTGGACTGAAGCTTTCTTT	TRBJ1-1	15	TRBV5-1	NA	TRBD1
CASSLWEDRSGANVLTF	TGTGCCAGCAGCTTATGGGAAGACCGCTCTGGGGCCAACGTCCTGACTTTC	TRBJ2-6	17	TRBV7-2	NA	NA
CASSPAQGALADTQYF	TGTGCCAGCAGCCCCGCGCAGGGGGCGCTCGCAGATACGCAGTATTTT	TRBJ2-3	16	TRBV11-2	NA	TRBD1
CASSYVGTGRNEQFF	TGTGCCAGCAGTTACGTCGGGACAGGGCGGAATGAGCAGTTCTTC	TRBJ2-1	15	TRBV6-5	NA	TRBD1
CASSQESLAGGPGEQYF	TGTGCCAGCAGCCAAGAATCCCTAGCGGGGGGGCCGGGCGAGCAGTACTTC	TRBJ2-7	17	TRBV4-2	NA	TRBD2
CASSPPNREGGYTF	TGTGCCAGCTCACCACCGAACAGGGAGGGAGGCTACACCTTC	TRBJ1-2	14	TRBV18	NA	NA
CASSLVGGGGTDTQYF	TGTGCCAGCAGCTTAGTAGGCGGGGGGGGCACAGATACGCAGTATTTT	TRBJ2-3	16	TRBV7-2	NA	TRBD2
CASSLHTDTQYF	TGTGCCAGCAGCCTACATACAGATACGCAGTATTTT	TRBJ2-3	12	TRBV11-3	once	NA
CASSPLLEGASSYEQYF	TGCGCCAGCAGCCCCCTCTTGGAGGGGGCAAGCTCCTACGAGCAGTACTTC	TRBJ2-7	17	TRBV5-1	NA	NA
CASSSQWGRGDTGELFF	TGTGCCAGCAGCTCGCAGTGGGGGCGTGGTGACACCGGGGAGCTGTTTTTT	TRBJ2-2	17	TRBV9	NA	NA
CASSGEGVLNYGYTF	TGTGCCAGCAGTGGGGAGGGAGTGCTCAACTATGGCTACACCTTC	TRBJ1-2	15	TRBV28	NA	NA
CATGTGGNTIYF	TGTGCCACCGGGACAGGAGGAAACACCATATATTTT	TRBJ1-3	12	TRBV10-3	NA	TRBD1
CASSTAGGPDNIQYF	TGTGCCAGCAGTACAGCGGGAGGCCCTGACAACATTCAGTACTTC	TRBJ2-4	15	TRBV2	once	TRBD2
CASSQEEGSYEQYF	TGCGCCAGCAGCCAAGAGGAGGGATCCTACGAGCAGTACTTC	TRBJ2-7	14	TRBV4-3	NA	NA
CASSSDGGARVEQFF	TGTGCCAGCAGCTCCGATGGGGGGGCGCGTGTTGAGCAGTTCTTC	TRBJ2-1	15	TRBV7-3	NA	NA
CASSPGTGIGPDTQYF	TGCGCCAGCAGCCCCGGGACAGGTATCGGTCCAGATACGCAGTATTTT	TRBJ2-3	16	TRBV4-1	NA	TRBD1
CASSLDGTHAGELFF	TGTGCCAGCAGCTTAGACGGGACCCATGCGGGGGAGCTGTTTTTT	TRBJ2-2	15	TRBV11-2	NA	NA
CASSETSGSTDTQYF	TGTGCCAGCAGTGAAACTAGCGGCAGCACAGATACGCAGTATTTT	TRBJ2-3	15	TRBV2	NA	TRBD2
CASSLVAGNTDTQYF	TGTGCCAGCAGCTTAGTTGCGGGGAACACAGATACGCAGTATTTT	TRBJ2-3	15	TRBV7-2	NA	NA
CASTTGSYGYTF	TGTGCCAGCACTACAGGGTCCTATGGCTACACCTTC	TRBJ1-2	12	TRBV6-6	few	NA
CASRPHAASYTDTQYF	TGTGCCAGCAGACCCCACGCGGCCTCTTACACAGATACGCAGTATTTT	TRBJ2-3	16	TRBV7-9	NA	NA
CASSLAGQVEQYF	TGTGCCAGCAGCTTAGCCGGACAGGTTGAGCAGTACTTC	TRBJ2-7	13	TRBV7-9	few	TRBD1
CASSQYVPRQGNQPQHF	TGCGCCAGCAGCCAATACGTTCCAAGACAGGGAAATCAGCCCCAGCATTTT	TRBJ1-5	17	TRBV4-1	NA	TRBD1
CASTGGAPPYNEQFF	TGTGCCAGCACCGGGGGCGCCCCCCCGTACAATGAGCAGTTCTTC	TRBJ2-1	15	TRBV27	NA	NA
CASSSAGTSGAYEQYF	TGTGCCAGCAGCAGCGCCGGGACTAGCGGGGCCTACGAGCAGTACTTC	TRBJ2-7	16	TRBV5-4	NA	TRBD2
CASSHTRDGRTQETQYF	TGCGCCAGCAGTCATACCCGGGACGGCAGAACCCAAGAGACCCAGTACTTC	TRBJ2-5	17	TRBV23-1	NA	NA
CASSFGKKLFF	TGTGCCAGCAGTTTTGGGAAAAAACTGTTTTTT	TRBJ1-4	11	TRBV28	once	NA
CASSPNRGLSYEQYF	TGTGCCAGCTCACCAAACAGGGGGCTGTCCTACGAGCAGTACTTC	TRBJ2-7	15	TRBV18	NA	TRBD1
CASSAARLAGGGEQFF	TGTGCCAGCAGCGCAGCGCGACTAGCGGGAGGCGGTGAGCAGTTCTTC	TRBJ2-1	16	TRBV9	NA	TRBD2
CASSRQTIHEQYF	TGTGCCAGCAGCAGACAGACAATTCATGAGCAGTACTTC	TRBJ2-7	13	TRBV11-2	once	NA
CAISGAGRDLGETQYF	TGTGCCATCAGTGGGGCGGGCAGGGACCTCGGGGAGACCCAGTACTTC	TRBJ2-5	16	TRBV10-3	NA	NA
CASSLAGQGNGHEQYF	TGCGCCAGCAGCTTGGCCGGACAGGGTAATGGACACGAGCAGTACTTC	TRBJ2-7	16	TRBV5-1	NA	TRBD1
CASAELAGSTDTQYF	TGTGCCAGCGCCGAACTAGCGGGAAGCACAGATACGCAGTATTTT	TRBJ2-3	15	TRBV6-4	NA	TRBD2
CASSSLTLAGADTQYF	TGTGCCAGCAGCTCGTTGACGCTAGCGGGAGCAGATACGCAGTATTTT	TRBJ2-3	16	TRBV13	NA	TRBD2
CAWSVPTRGGETGANVLTF	TGTGCCTGGAGTGTACCGACTCGCGGGGGGGAAACTGGGGCCAACGTCCTGACTTTC	TRBJ2-6	19	TRBV30	NA	TRBD2
CASSFRGGSGANVLTF	TGTGCCAGCAGCTTCAGGGGGGGCTCTGGGGCCAACGTCCTGACTTTC	TRBJ2-6	16	TRBV7-2	NA	NA
CASSEQGAGGELFF	TGTGCCAGCAGTGAACAGGGGGCCGGCGGGGAGCTGTTTTTT	TRBJ2-2	14	TRBV28	NA	TRBD1
CASSLTGLAGITEQYF	TGTGCCAGCAGCTTGACCGGACTAGCGGGGATCACCGAGCAGTACTTC	TRBJ2-7	16	TRBV5-5	once	TRBD2
CASSDGEPGELFF	TGTGCCAGCAGTGACGGGGAACCCGGGGAGCTGTTTTTT	TRBJ2-2	13	TRBV6-4	NA	NA
CASSEPGLTETQYF	TGCGCCAGCAGTGAGCCGGGGTTAACGGAGACCCAGTACTTC	TRBJ2-5	14	TRBV10-2	few	NA
CASSDGGVGEKLFF	TGTGCCAGCAGTGATGGGGGAGTTGGGGAAAAACTGTTTTTT	TRBJ1-4	14	TRBV6-1	NA	NA
CASRRLTGDNQPQHF	TGTGCCAGCAGACGACTTACAGGGGACAATCAGCCCCAGCATTTT	TRBJ1-5	15	TRBV6-1	NA	TRBD1
CASSLRLAGGFPQETQYF	TGTGCCAGCAGCTTAAGGCTAGCGGGGGGGTTCCCCCAAGAGACCCAGTACTTC	TRBJ2-5	18	TRBV7-2	NA	TRBD2
CASSGGQNTGELFF	TGTGCCAGCAGTGGGGGACAGAACACCGGGGAGCTGTTTTTT	TRBJ2-2	14	TRBV6-4	NA	NA
CASSISAQNEQFF	TGTGCCAGTAGTATATCCGCACAAAATGAGCAGTTCTTC	TRBJ2-1	13	TRBV19	NA	NA
CASSSRMDDGETQYF	TGTGCCAGCAGTTCACGGATGGATGACGGGGAGACCCAGTACTTC	TRBJ2-5	15	TRBV5-6	NA	NA
CASSVEASGASTDTQYF	TGTGCCAGCAGCGTAGAGGCTAGCGGGGCTAGCACAGATACGCAGTATTTT	TRBJ2-3	17	TRBV9	NA	TRBD2
CASSTGLTVSYEQYF	TGTGCCAGCAGCACAGGACTGACCGTAAGTTACGAGCAGTACTTC	TRBJ2-7	15	TRBV5-6	NA	NA